A selection of T cell receptor beta chains follows, all from one sample in a study of T-cell memory formation after mild COVID-19. TCRdb ran MiXCR on the 5' RACE reads and lists one entry per CDR3 protein. The data contain some 210,000 distinct CDR3 sequences, about 11% of them singletons. The sample was PBMCs or a T cell subset sorted from them (not recorded which). The receptors shown here come from a man aged 18 to 29 who had mild COVID-19 (a few samples of this study predate the infection). Cell type and time point are not known. The CDR3 runs from the conserved cysteine through the conserved F or W. Each record gives: D gene, V gene, clone size, J gene, CDR3 protein, CDR3 DNA. D genes are given only for firm matches. Clone size is stated in some rows and not others, as once, few, many or a class when expanded.

>.|TRBV7-9|many|TRBJ2-3
CASSGGGVSGDTQYF
TGTGCCAGCAGCGGTGGCGGGGTGTCAGGAGATACGCAGTATTTT
>.|TRBV5-1|few|TRBJ1-3
CASSADTGPGNTIYF
TGCGCCAGCAGCGCCGATACAGGGCCCGGAAACACCATATATTTT
>TRBD2|TRBV10-3|few|TRBJ2-5
CAISKRLAGAQETQYF
TGTGCCATCAGTAAGCGACTAGCGGGGGCTCAAGAGACCCAGTACTTC
>.|TRBV7-3|many|TRBJ2-3
CASSRRDTGGLSTDTQYF
TGTGCCAGCAGCCGCCGGGACACGGGCGGACTAAGCACAGATACGCAGTATTTT
>TRBD1|TRBV29-1|few|TRBJ2-7
CSVDGQGTYEQYF
TGCAGCGTTGACGGACAGGGAACCTACGAGCAGTACTTC
>.|TRBV4-1|many|TRBJ1-3
CASTLEEYSGNTIYF
TGCGCCAGCACACTAGAGGAATACTCTGGAAACACCATATATTTT
>.|TRBV5-1|many|TRBJ2-3
CASSLIEWGGTDTQYF
TGCGCCAGCAGCTTGATTGAGTGGGGGGGCACAGATACGCAGTATTTT
>TRBD1|TRBV5-1|few|TRBJ2-5
CASSPQGPGETQYF
TGCGCCAGCAGCCCACAGGGGCCCGGAGAGACCCAGTACTTC
>TRBD1|TRBV7-3|.|TRBJ2-5
CASSYDREETQYF
TGTGCCAGCAGCTACGACAGGGAAGAGACCCAGTACTTC
>.|TRBV10-3|few|TRBJ2-7
CAIRPRLDTPEQYF
TGTGCCATCAGGCCCCGATTAGACACGCCCGAGCAGTACTTC
>.|TRBV4-3|.|TRBJ1-4
CASSQDGNLNEKLFF
TGCGCCAGCAGCCAAGACGGAAACCTTAATGAAAAACTGTTTTTT